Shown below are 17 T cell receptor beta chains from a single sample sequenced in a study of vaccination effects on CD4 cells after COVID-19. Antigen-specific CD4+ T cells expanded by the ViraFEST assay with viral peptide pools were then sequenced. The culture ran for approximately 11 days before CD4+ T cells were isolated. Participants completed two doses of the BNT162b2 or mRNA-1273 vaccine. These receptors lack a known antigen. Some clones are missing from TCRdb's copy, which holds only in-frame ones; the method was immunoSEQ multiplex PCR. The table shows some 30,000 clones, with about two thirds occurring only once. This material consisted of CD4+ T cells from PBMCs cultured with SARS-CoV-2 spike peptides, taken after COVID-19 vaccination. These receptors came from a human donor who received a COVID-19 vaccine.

The CDR3 nucleotides are TGTGCCAGCAGCTATCAAACCGGGACCCAAGAGACCCAGTACTTC. It specifies CASSYQTGTQETQYF. The rearrangement uses TRBV6-2 or TRBV6-3 and TRBJ2-5; D tentatively reads TRBD1 or TRBD2 (5 bases each). The germline V gene encodes CDR1 MNHEY and CDR2 SVGEGT. V lost 6 bases to trimming and J lost 1 base, with 15 bases between them. The CDR3 runs to 15 residues.

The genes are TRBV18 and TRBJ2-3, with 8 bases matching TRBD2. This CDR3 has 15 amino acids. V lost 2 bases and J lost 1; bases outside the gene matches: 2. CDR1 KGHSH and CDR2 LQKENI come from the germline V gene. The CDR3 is CASSPGTSRTDTQYF. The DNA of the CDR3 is TGTGCCAGCTCACCAGGGACTAGTCGCACAGATACGCAGTATTTT. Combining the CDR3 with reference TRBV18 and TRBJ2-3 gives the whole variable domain NAGVMQNPRHLVRRRGQEARLRCSPMKGHSHVYWYRQLPEEGLKFMVYLQKENIIDESGMPKERFSAEFPKEGPSILRIQQVVRGDSAAYFCASSPGTSRTDTQYFGPGTRLTVL.

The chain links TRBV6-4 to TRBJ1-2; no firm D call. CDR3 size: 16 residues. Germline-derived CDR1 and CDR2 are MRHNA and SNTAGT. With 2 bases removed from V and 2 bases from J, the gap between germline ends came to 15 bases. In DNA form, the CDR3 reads TGTGCCAGCAGTGACCTCGATCCGGGGATAAACTATGGCTACACCTTC. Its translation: CASSDLDPGINYGYTF.

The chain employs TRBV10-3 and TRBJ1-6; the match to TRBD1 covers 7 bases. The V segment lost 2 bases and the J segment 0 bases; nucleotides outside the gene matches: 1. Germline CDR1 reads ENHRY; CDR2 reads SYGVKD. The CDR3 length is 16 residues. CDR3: CAISEAGGSYNSPLHF. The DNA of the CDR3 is TGTGCCATCAGTGAGGCAGGGGGCTCCTATAATTCACCCCTCCACTTT.

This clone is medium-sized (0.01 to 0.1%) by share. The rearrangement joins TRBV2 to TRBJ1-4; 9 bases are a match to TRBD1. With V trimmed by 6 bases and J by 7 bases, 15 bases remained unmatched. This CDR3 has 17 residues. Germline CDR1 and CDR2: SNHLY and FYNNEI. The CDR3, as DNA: TGTGCCAGCAGGAAGGCGGGACAGGGAGCAATGAGTGAAAAACTGTTTTTT. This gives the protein CASRKAGQGAMSEKLFF.

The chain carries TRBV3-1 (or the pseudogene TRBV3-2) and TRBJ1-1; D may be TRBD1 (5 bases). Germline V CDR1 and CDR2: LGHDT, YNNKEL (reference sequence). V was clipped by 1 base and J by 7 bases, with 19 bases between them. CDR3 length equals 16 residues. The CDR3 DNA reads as TGTGCCAGCAGCCAAGCAGGTGGGGGGGTTCTCCTTGAAGCTTTCTTT. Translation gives CASSQAGGGVLLEAFF.

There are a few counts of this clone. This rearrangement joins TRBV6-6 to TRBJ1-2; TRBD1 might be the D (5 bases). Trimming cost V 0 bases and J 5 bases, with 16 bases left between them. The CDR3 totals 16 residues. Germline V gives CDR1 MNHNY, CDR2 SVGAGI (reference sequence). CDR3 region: CASSYSGSGLPYGYTF. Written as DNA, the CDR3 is TGTGCCAGCAGTTACTCGGGATCAGGGTTGCCGTATGGCTACACCTTC.

CDR3 sequence (DNA): TGTGCCAGCAGTACTAGCGGCAGGTGGTGGAACAATGAGCAGTTCTTC. Its translation: CASSTSGRWWNNEQFF. This chain connects TRBV5-6 to TRBJ2-1, with TRBD2 identical over 8 bases. In germline, CDR1 is SGHDT, CDR2 YYEEEE. V was pared by 5 bases and J by 5 bases, with 12 bases of the junction left unmatched. The CDR3 totals 16 residues.

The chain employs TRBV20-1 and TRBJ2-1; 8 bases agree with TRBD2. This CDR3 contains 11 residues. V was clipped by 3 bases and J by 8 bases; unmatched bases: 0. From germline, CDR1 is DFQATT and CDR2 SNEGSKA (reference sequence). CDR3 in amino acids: CSASGRDEQFF. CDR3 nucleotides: TGCAGTGCTAGCGGGAGGGATGAGCAGTTCTTC.

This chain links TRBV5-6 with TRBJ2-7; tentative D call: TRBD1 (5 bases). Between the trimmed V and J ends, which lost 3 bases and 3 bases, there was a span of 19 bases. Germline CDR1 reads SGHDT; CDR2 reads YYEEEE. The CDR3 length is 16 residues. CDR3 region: CASSSRRSGFFYEQYF. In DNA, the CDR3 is TGTGCCAGCAGCTCACGACGCTCAGGGTTTTTCTACGAGCAGTACTTC.

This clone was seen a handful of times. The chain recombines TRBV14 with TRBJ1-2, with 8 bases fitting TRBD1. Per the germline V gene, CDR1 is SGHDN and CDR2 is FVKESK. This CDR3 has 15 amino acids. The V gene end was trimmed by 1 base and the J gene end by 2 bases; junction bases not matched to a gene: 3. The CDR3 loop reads CASSQAGGINYGYTF. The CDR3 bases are TGTGCCAGCAGCCAAGCAGGGGGCATCAACTATGGCTACACCTTC.

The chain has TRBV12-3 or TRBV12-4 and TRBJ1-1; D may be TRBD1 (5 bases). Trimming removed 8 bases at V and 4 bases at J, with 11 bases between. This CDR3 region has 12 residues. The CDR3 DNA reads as TGTGCCAGCGGGGGGGATGCCACTGAAGCTTTCTTT. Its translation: CASGGDATEAFF.

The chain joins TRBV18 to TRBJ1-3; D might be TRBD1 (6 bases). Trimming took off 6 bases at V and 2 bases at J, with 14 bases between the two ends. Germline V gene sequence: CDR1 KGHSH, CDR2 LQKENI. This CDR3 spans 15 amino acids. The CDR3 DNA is TGTGCCAGCTCGCCAACACAGGGTGCTGGAAACACCATATATTTT. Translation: CASSPTQGAGNTIYF.

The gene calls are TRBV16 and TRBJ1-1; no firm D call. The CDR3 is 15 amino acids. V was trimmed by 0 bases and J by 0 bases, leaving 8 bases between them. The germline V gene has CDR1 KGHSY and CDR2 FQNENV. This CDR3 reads CASSQSLIMNTEAFF. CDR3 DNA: TGTGCCAGCAGCCAATCGCTGATCATGAACACTGAAGCTTTCTTT.

CDR3 DNA: TGCAGCGTTAATGGGGGCTTGAACACTGAAGCTTTCTTT. Amino acid sequence: CSVNGGLNTEAFF. The chain joins TRBV29-1 to TRBJ1-1; tentatively, D is TRBD1 (6 bases). V was clipped by 5 bases and J by 0 bases, with 10 bases between them. Per germline, CDR1 SQVTM and CDR2 ANQGSEA. This CDR3 has 13 amino acids. Full variable domain (outside the CDR3, taken from reference TRBV29-1 and TRBJ1-1): SAVISQKPSRDICQRGTSLTIQCQVDSQVTMMFWYRQQPGQSLTLIATANQGSEATYESGFVIDKFPISRPNLTFSTLTVSNMSPEDSSIYLCSVNGGLNTEAFFGQGTRLTVV.

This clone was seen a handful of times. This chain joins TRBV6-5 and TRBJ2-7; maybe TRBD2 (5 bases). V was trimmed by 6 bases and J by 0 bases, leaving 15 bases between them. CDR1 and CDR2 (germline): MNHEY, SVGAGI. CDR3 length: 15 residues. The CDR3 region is CASREVPNYSYEQYF. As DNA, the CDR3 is TGTGCCAGCAGGGAGGTCCCAAATTACTCCTACGAGCAGTACTTC.

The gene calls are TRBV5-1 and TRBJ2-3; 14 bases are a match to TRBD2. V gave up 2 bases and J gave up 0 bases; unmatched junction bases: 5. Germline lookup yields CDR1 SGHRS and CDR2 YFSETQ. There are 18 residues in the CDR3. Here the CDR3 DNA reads TGCGCCAGCAGCTTCCGGACTAGCGGGGGGACTAGCACAGATACGCAGTATTTT. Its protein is CASSFRTSGGTSTDTQYF.